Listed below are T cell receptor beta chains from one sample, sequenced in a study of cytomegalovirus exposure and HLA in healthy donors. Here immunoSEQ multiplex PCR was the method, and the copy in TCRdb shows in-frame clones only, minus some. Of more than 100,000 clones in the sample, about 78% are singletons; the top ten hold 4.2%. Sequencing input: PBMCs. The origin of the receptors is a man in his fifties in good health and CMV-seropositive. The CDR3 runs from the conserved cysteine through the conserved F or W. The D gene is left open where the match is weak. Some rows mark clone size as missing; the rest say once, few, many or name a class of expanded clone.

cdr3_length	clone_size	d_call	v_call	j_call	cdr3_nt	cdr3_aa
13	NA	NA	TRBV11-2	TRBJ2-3	TGTGCCAGCAGCTTAGGGGGAGCAGATACGCAGTATTTT	CASSLGGADTQYF
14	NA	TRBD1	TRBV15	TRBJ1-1	TGTGCCACCAGCTCTCCCAGGGGGCATACTGAAGCTTTCTTT	CATSSPRGHTEAFF
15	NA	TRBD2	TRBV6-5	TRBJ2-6	TGTGCCAGCGGGGTGCGGGAGGGTGGGGCCAACGTCCTGACTTTC	CASGVREGGANVLTF
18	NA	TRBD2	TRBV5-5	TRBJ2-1	TGTGCCAGCAGCGGGACTAGCGGGGGGTCCCAAATCTACAATGAGCAGTTCTTC	CASSGTSGGSQIYNEQFF
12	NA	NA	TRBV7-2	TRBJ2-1	TGTGCCAGCAGCTTAGAACCCTACCAGCAGTTCTTC	CASSLEPYQQFF
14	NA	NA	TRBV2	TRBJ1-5	TGTGCCAGCACAGGGCCAAGGAGCAATCAGCCCCAGCATTTT	CASTGPRSNQPQHF
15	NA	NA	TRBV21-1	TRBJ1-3	TGTGCCAGCAGTCCTTGGAGCAGGGCTGGAAACACCATATATTTT	CASSPWSRAGNTIYF
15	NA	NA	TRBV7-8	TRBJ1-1	TGTGCCAGCAGCCCGATACGACAGACCAACACTGAAGCTTTCTTT	CASSPIRQTNTEAFF
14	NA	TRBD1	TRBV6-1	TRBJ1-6	TGTGCCAGCATAGACAGGGGGCGAAATTCACCCCTCCACTTT	CASIDRGRNSPLHF
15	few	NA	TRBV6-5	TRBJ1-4	TGTGCCAGCAGTTACTCGAGGGGAGGAAACGAAAAACTGTTTTTT	CASSYSRGGNEKLFF
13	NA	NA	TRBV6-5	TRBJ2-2	TGTGCCAGCTCCCCTAGGAGGACCGGGGAGCTGTTTTTT	CASSPRRTGELFF
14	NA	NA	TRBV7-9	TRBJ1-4	TGTGCCAGCAGCTTAATGGGGGCTGATGAAAAACTGTTTTTT	CASSLMGADEKLFF
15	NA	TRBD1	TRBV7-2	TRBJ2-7	TGTGCCAGCAGCTTAGAGACAGGGAGCTCCTACGAGCAGTACTTC	CASSLETGSSYEQYF
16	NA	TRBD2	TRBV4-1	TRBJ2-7	TGCGCCAGCAGCCAAGGACTAGCTCTGACTCGCTACGAGCAGTACTTC	CASSQGLALTRYEQYF
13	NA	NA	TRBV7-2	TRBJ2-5	TGTGCCAGCAGCTTGGGTCTAGCGGAGACCCAGTACTTC	CASSLGLAETQYF
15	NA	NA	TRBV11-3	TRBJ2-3	TGTGCCAGCAGCCTAATGGGTCAGGGCACAGATACGCAGTATTTT	CASSLMGQGTDTQYF
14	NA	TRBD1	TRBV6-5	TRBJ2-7	TGTGCCAGCAGTTACTCGAGGGACAGCTACGAGCAGTACTTC	CASSYSRDSYEQYF
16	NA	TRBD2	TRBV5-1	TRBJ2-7	TGCGCCAGCAGCCCGACGGGAGCTAGCGGGACCTACGAGCAGTACTTC	CASSPTGASGTYEQYF
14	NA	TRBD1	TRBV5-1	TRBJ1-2	TGCGCCAGCAGCGCCGGACAGGGAGAATTTGGCTACACCTTC	CASSAGQGEFGYTF
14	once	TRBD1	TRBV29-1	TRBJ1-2	TGCAGCGTAATACGGACAGGGGACTATTATGGCTACACCTTC	CSVIRTGDYYGYTF
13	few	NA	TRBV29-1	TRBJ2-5	TGCAGCGTGGGTCATAGCGGCCAAGAGACCCAGTACTTC	CSVGHSGQETQYF
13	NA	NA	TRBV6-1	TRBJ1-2	TGTGCCAGCAGTGAATATGGAGGGGTTGGCTACACCTTC	CASSEYGGVGYTF
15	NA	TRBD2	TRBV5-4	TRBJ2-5	TGTGCCAGCAGCCCCAGCGGGAGGGAAGGGGAGACCCAGTACTTC	CASSPSGREGETQYF
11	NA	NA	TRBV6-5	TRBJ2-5	TGTGCCAGTACAGACCAAGAGACCCAGTACTTC	CASTDQETQYF
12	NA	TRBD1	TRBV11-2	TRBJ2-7	TGTGCCAGCAGCTGGGGGACAGGCGAGCAGTACTTC	CASSWGTGEQYF
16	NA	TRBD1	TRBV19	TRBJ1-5	TGTGCCAGTAGCCCCCCCACAAGGGGGCGATTTCAGCCCCAGCATTTT	CASSPPTRGRFQPQHF
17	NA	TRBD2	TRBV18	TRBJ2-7	TGTGCCAGCTCACTAGGATCATTAGCGGGTAGCTCCTACGAGCAGTACTTC	CASSLGSLAGSSYEQYF
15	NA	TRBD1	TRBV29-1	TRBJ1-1	TGCAGCGTCCTTGGACAGCCAGGGGGGAACACTGAAGCTTTCTTT	CSVLGQPGGNTEAFF
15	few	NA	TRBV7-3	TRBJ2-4	TGTGCCAGCAGCGCCTACGCGGGACAGAAAAACATTCAGTACTTC	CASSAYAGQKNIQYF
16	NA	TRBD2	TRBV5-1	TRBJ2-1	TGCGCCAGCAGCTTGAGGCCGGGACTAGGGAGGAATGAGCAGTTCTTC	CASSLRPGLGRNEQFF
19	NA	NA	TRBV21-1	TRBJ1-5	TGTGCCAGCAGCAAAGTAGGAGAAGACAGGGGTTATAGCAATCAGCCCCAGCATTTT	CASSKVGEDRGYSNQPQHF
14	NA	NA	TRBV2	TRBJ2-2	TGTGCCAGCAGTCGACTAGGGGACACCGGGGAGCTGTTTTTT	CASSRLGDTGELFF
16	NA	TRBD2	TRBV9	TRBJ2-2	TGTGCCAGCAGCGCCGGACTAGCGCTGAACACCGGGGAGCTGTTTTTT	CASSAGLALNTGELFF
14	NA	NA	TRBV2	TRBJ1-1	TGTGCCAGCAGTGAATGGGCGTCGAACACTGAAGCTTTCTTT	CASSEWASNTEAFF
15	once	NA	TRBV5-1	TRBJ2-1	TGCGCCAGCAGCTTGGGACAGACCTCCTACAATGAGCAGTTCTTC	CASSLGQTSYNEQFF
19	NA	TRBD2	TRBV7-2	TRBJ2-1	TGTGCCAGCAGCTTAGGGGAACGGCTAGCGGGCCCCACAAGGGGTGAGCAGTTCTTC	CASSLGERLAGPTRGEQFF
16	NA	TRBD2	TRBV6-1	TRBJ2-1	TGTGCCAGCAGTGCCCGACTAGCCCCGAGCGGCAATGAGCAGTTCTTC	CASSARLAPSGNEQFF
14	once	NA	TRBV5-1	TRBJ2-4	TGCGCCAGCAGCTCCCAGGGAGGTGTGGACATTCAGTACTTC	CASSSQGGVDIQYF
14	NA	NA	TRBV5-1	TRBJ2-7	TGCGCCAGCAGCTTGTCTCCAGGCGGGTACGAGCAGTACTTC	CASSLSPGGYEQYF
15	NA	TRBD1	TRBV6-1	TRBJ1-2	TGTGCCAGCAGTGAACCCGGGACAGGGGGCTATGGCTACACCTTC	CASSEPGTGGYGYTF
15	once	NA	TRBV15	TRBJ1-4	TGTGCCACCAGCAGTAGTAGGGGTCCTAATGAAAAACTGTTTTTT	CATSSSRGPNEKLFF
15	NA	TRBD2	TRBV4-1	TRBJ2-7	TGCGCCAGCAGCCCTACTAGCGCGGGGAGGTACGAGCAGTACTTC	CASSPTSAGRYEQYF
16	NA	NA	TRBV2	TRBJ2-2	TGTGCCAGCAGTGAGCAGTCCTCACTACAAACCGGGGAGCTGTTTTTT	CASSEQSSLQTGELFF
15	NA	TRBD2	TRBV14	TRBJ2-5	TGTGCCAGCAGCCGAGGACTAGCGGGAGGGGAGACCCAGTACTTC	CASSRGLAGGETQYF
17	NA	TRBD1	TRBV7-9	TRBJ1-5	TGTGCCAGCAGCTCCGGACAGGGAGGGCTTAGCAATCAGCCCCAGCATTTT	CASSSGQGGLSNQPQHF
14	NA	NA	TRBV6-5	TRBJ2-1	TGTGCCAGCAGTTATCCGGGCGGGAAAAATGAGCAGTTCTTC	CASSYPGGKNEQFF
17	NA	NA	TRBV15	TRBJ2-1	TGTGCCACCAGCAGAGTAGGGGGGGCCCCCCACTACAATGAGCAGTTCTTC	CATSRVGGAPHYNEQFF
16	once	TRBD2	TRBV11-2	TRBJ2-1	TGTGCCAGCAGTCCCCCCCGACTAGCGGGAGTCAATGAGCAGTTCTTC	CASSPPRLAGVNEQFF
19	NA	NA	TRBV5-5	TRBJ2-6	TGTGCCAGCAGCTTGGACAGGGCACCCCTTGGTACTGGGGCCAACGTCCTGACTTTC	CASSLDRAPLGTGANVLTF
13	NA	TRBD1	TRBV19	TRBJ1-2	TGTGCCAGTAGTGAACAGGGGGCGTATGGCTACACCTTC	CASSEQGAYGYTF
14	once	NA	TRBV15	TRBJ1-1	TGTGCCACCAGCAGAGGCGATGTTAACACTGAAGCTTTCTTT	CATSRGDVNTEAFF
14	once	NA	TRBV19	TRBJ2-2	TGTGCCAGTAGTCAACCGGGAGTCACCGGGGAGCTGTTTTTT	CASSQPGVTGELFF
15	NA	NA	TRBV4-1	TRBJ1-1	TGCGCCAGCAGCCAAGATTCTCGGTGGGGGCAAGGCGCTTTCTTT	CASSQDSRWGQGAFF
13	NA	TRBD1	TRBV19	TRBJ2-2	TGTGCCAGTGGGAACAGGGGGGCTGGGGAGCTGTTTTTT	CASGNRGAGELFF